Given below is one TCR beta chain in context. Its target is unknown. The data originate from a study of CD8 T cells in ankylosing spondylitis. The V and J ends lost 0 bases and 8 bases respectively, with 7 bases between them. The CDR3 loop spans 12 amino acids. Germline V lookup: CDR1 KGHSY, CDR2 FQNENV. General study points: Matched ankylosing spondylitis synovial fluid reportedly showed significant enrichment of disease-linked clones. The authors found the disease-linked clones to be CD8+ and relatively rare in peripheral blood. Seemingly distinctive of ankylosing spondylitis blood was a TCR beta motif formed by eight highly homologous variants.

The authors made TCR beta libraries by quantitative 5'-RACE with molecular barcodes. TCRdb ran MiXCR on the 5' RACE reads and lists one entry per CDR3 protein. The sample records a few hundred thousand distinct CDR3 sequences, 5.5% to 7.5% being singletons. This sequence was found in a male donor with ankylosing spondylitis. This chain links TRBV16 with TRBJ1-1; D is undetermined. Sequenced: blood, either unsorted or a sorted T cell fraction (not recorded which). CDR3 nucleotides: TGTGCCAGCAGCCAATCGAGGGTGGAAGCTTTCTTT. Amino acids: CASSQSRVEAFF.